This T cell receptor beta chain emerged from a study of T cell repertoires in cytomegalovirus infection. Study summary: Public TCR beta signature analysis indicated the presence of both CMV infection and matching HLA type. Study results and caveats: CMV-specific TCR beta clonotypes restricted by HLA-C were the ones dominating the ex vivo response. CMV carriers with the relevant HLA were identified by cumulative public TCR beta family frequency.

This clonotype was picked up a small number of times. Its target is unknown. MiXCR was run by TCRdb on the reads, yielding one entry per CDR3 protein. The data contain fewer than 950,000 distinct CDR3 sequences, less than 35% of them singletons. The TCR was taken from a human donor in good health (CMV status not recorded). Some clones in this sample may be carry-over from other donors' samples. The sample in question was cultured CD8+ T cells from PBMCs, obtained from culture after CMV antigen stimulation.

The CDR3 nucleotides are TGTGCCACCAGTGACTCTAACTTTGTAGACACCGGGGAGCTGTTTTTT. This gives the protein CATSDSNFVDTGELFF. The chain links TRBV24-1 to TRBJ2-2; D uncertain. V was shortened by 4 bases and J by 3 bases, with 14 bases between the two germline ends. Looked up from germline, CDR1 is KGHDR and CDR2 is SFDVKD. This CDR3 spans 16 amino acids.